Listed below are T cell receptor beta chains from one sample, sequenced in a study of yellow fever vaccine responses in identical twins. TCRdb analysed the RT-PCR reads with MiXCR anew, one entry per CDR3 protein. The sample gives a few thousand distinct CDR3 sequences, approximately 90% of which show up once; approximately 2.2% is in the top ten. Sequencing was performed on T cells from blood (PBMCs), unsorted or a sorted subset (not recorded which), taken before or after yellow fever vaccination (not recorded which). These receptors all come from a woman aged 18-35 years who received the yellow fever vaccine. Each CDR3 is given with its conserved first and last residue. The D gene is left open where the match is weak. Some rows have no size entry. The others give once, few or many, or a class for an expanded clone.

J gene | clone size | CDR3 length | D gene | V gene | CDR3 DNA | CDR3 protein
TRBJ2-3 | - | 14 | - | TRBV18 | TGTGCCAGCTCACCACTACTAGCCGTAGATACGCAGTATTTT | CASSPLLAVDTQYF
TRBJ2-3 | - | 14 | - | TRBV23-1 | TGCGCCAGCAGTCGGACTCCACCCGCAGATACGCAGTATTTT | CASSRTPPADTQYF
TRBJ1-3 | - | 13 | - | TRBV11-3 | TGTGCCAGCAGCTTAGGGCGGGGAAACACCATATATTTT | CASSLGRGNTIYF
TRBJ2-1 | once | 11 | - | TRBV7-2 | TGTGCCAGCAGCTTAGCGGATGAGCAGTTCTTC | CASSLADEQFF
TRBJ1-6 | - | 13 | - | TRBV12-3/TRBV12-4 | TGTGCCAGCAGTTTGGGAACTAATTCACCCCTCCACTTT | CASSLGTNSPLHF
TRBJ2-5 | - | 16 | - | TRBV12-1 | TGTGCCAGCAGCTTTGATGGGGGGGAGAAGGAAGAGACCCAGTACTTC | CASSFDGGEKEETQYF
TRBJ2-5 | once | 14 | - | TRBV11-3 | TGTGCCAGCAGCTTAGGTTCACTTAGGGCGATCCAGTACTTC | CASSLGSLRAIQYF
TRBJ1-1 | - | 13 | - | TRBV15 | TGTGCCACCAGCAGAGATCCTGTGGACGGTAGAAGTTTT | CATSRDPVDGRSF
TRBJ1-1 | - | 16 | TRBD1 | TRBV18 | TGTGCCAGCTCACCCGGACAGGGGAGGATGAACACTGAAGCTTTCTTT | CASSPGQGRMNTEAFF
TRBJ2-5 | once | 15 | TRBD1 | TRBV5-4 | TGTGCCAGCAGCTCTCAGCCGGGACAGGGGCAGACCCAGTACTTC | CASSSQPGQGQTQYF
TRBJ2-7 | few | 16 | TRBD2 | TRBV5-1 | TGCGCCAGCAGCCCAGGACTAGCGCCCTACTCCTACGAGCAGTACTTC | CASSPGLAPYSYEQYF
TRBJ2-1 | - | 14 | - | TRBV5-1 | TGCGCCAGCACCCGGTTGGAGACCTACAATGAGCAGTTCTTC | CASTRLETYNEQFF
TRBJ1-2 | - | 14 | - | TRBV13 | TGTGCCAGCAAACCCCCGGGGGGGGCCTCTGGCTACACCTTC | CASKPPGGASGYTF
TRBJ1-5 | - | 15 | TRBD1 | TRBV28 | TGTGCCAGCAGCTCACCGGGACAGCTGAATCAGCCCCAGCATTTT | CASSSPGQLNQPQHF
TRBJ2-3 | - | 14 | - | TRBV11-1 | TGTGCCAGCAGCTTAGTCGCACCCACAGATACGCAGTATTTT | CASSLVAPTDTQYF
TRBJ2-7 | - | 12 | - | TRBV20-1 | TGCAGTGCTAGACGACCGCTCTACGAGCAGTACTTC | CSARRPLYEQYF
TRBJ1-5 | - | 14 | - | TRBV11-2 | TGTGCCAGCAGCTTAGATTTGGGGGGTCAGCCCCAGCATTTT | CASSLDLGGQPQHF
TRBJ1-5 | once | 14 | TRBD1 | TRBV18 | TGTGCCAGCTCACCACCGACCCAGGGGGCGGCCCAGCATTTT | CASSPPTQGAAQHF
TRBJ2-1 | - | 13 | - | TRBV14 | TGTGCCAGCAGCCGGCAGGGATTCAATGAGCAGTTCTTC | CASSRQGFNEQFF
TRBJ2-3 | - | 13 | - | TRBV7-3 | TGTGCCAGCAGCTTAAGCGTAGGGGATACGCAGTATTTT | CASSLSVGDTQYF
TRBJ2-7 | - | 15 | - | TRBV27 | TGTGCCAGCAGGAGAGGGCGGACGGATACCTACGAGCAGTACTTC | CASRRGRTDTYEQYF
TRBJ2-7 | - | 16 | TRBD2 | TRBV5-1 | TGCGCCAGCAGCGCCAGACTAGCGGGGACGATCTACGAGCAGTACTTC | CASSARLAGTIYEQYF